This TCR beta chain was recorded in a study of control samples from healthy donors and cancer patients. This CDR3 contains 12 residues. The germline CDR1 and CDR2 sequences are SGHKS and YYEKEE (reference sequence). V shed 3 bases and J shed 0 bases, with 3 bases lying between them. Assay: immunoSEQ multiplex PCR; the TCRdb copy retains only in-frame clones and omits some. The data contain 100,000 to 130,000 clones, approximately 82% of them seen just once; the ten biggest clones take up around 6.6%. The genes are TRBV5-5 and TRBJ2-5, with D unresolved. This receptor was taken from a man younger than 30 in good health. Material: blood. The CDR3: CASSYNQETQYF. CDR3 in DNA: TGTGCCAGCAGCTACAACCAAGAGACCCAGTACTTC. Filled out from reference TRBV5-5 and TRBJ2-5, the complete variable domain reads DAGVTQSPTHLIKTRGQQVTLRCSPISGHKSVSWYQQVLGQGPQFIFQYYEKEERGRGNFPDRFSARQFPNYSSELNVNALLLGDSALYLCASSYNQETQYFGPGTRLLVL.